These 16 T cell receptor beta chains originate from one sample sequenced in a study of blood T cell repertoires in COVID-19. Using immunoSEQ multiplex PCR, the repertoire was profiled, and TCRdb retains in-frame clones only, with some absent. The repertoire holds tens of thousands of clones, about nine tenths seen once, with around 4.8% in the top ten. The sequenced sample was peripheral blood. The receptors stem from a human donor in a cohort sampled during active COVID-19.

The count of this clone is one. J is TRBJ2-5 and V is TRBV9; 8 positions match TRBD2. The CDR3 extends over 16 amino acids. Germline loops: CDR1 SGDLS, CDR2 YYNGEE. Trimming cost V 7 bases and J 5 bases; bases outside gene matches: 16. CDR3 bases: TGTGCCAGCTCTGTTTCCGGGGGGGCCAGCGACGAGACCCAGTACTTC. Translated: CASSVSGGASDETQYF.

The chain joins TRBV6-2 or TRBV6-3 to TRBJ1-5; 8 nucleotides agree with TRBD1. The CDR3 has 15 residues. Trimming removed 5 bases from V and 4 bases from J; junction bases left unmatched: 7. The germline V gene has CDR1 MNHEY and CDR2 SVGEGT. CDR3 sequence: CASSADRAGNQPQHF. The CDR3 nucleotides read TGTGCCAGCAGTGCGGACAGGGCGGGGAATCAGCCCCAGCATTTT.

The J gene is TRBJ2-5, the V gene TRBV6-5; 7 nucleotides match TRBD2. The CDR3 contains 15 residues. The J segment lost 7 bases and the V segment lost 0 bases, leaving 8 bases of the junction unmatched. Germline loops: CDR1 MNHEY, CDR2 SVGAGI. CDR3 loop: CASSYSMNGRWTQYF. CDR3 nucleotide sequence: TGTGCCAGCAGTTACTCGATGAACGGGAGGTGGACCCAGTACTTC.

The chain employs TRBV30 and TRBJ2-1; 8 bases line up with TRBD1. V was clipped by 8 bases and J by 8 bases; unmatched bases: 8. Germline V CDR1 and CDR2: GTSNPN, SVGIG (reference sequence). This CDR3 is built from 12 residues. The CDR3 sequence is CASGQGNYEQFF. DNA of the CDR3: TGTGCCAGTGGACAGGGAAACTATGAGCAGTTCTTC.

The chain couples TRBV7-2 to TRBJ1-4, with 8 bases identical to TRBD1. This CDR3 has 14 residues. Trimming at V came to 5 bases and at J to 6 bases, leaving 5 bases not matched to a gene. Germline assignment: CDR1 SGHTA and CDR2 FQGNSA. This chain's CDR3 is CASSPQGGDEKLFF. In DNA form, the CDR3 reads TGTGCCAGCAGCCCACAGGGGGGGGATGAAAAACTGTTTTTT.

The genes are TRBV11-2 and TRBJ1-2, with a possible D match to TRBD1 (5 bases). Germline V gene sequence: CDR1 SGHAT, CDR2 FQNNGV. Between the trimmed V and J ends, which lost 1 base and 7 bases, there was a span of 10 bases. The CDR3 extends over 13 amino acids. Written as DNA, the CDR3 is TGTGCCAGCAGCTTAGGCGCAGGGTTTGGCTACACCTTC. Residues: CASSLGAGFGYTF.

CDR3: CASSSGQGAGDEQFF. CDR3 sequence (DNA): TGCGCCAGCAGCTCAGGACAGGGGGCAGGCGATGAGCAGTTCTTC. The V gene is TRBV5-1, the J gene TRBJ2-1; 11 bases map to TRBD1. The CDR3 is 15 residues long. Germline lookup yields CDR1 SGHRS and CDR2 YFSETQ. The junction had 7 bases not matched to a gene; V was cut back by 3 bases and J by 8 bases.

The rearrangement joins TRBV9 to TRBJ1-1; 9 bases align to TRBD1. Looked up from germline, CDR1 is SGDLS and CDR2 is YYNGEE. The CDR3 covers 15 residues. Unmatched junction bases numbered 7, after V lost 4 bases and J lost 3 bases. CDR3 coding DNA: TGTGCCAGCAGCTTAACACAGGGGGCGTACACTGAAGCTTTCTTT. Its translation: CASSLTQGAYTEAFF.

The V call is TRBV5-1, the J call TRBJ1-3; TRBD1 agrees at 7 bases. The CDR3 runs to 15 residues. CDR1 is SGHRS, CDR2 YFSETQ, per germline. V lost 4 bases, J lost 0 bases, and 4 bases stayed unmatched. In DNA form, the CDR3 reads TGCGCCAGCAGCCCGGGACAGTACTCTGGAAACACCATATATTTT. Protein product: CASSPGQYSGNTIYF.

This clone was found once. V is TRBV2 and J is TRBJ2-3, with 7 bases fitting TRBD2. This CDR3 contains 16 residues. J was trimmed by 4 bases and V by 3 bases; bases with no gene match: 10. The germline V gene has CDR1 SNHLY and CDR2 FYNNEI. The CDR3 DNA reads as TGTGCCAGCAGTGAGTTTCCTGCGGGAGTGGCAGATACGCAGTATTTT. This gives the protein CASSEFPAGVADTQYF.

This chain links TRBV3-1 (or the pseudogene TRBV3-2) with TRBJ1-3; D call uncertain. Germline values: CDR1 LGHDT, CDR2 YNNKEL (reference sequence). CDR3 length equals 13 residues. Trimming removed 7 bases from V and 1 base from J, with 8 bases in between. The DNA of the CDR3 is TGTGCCAGCACCGTGTATTCTGGAAACACCATATATTTT. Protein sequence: CASTVYSGNTIYF.

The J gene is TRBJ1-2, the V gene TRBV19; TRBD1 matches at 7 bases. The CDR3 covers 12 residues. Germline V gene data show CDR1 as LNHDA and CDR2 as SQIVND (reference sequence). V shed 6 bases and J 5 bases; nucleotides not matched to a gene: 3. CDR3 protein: CASSRQGYGYTF. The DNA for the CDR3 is TGTGCCAGTAGCCGACAGGGTTATGGCTACACCTTC. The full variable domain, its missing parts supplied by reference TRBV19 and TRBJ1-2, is DGGITQSPKYLFRKEGQNVTLSCEQNLNHDAMYWYRQDPGQGLRLIYYSQIVNDFQKGDIAEGYSVSREKKESFPLTVTSAQKNPTAFYLCASSRQGYGYTFGSGTRLTVV.

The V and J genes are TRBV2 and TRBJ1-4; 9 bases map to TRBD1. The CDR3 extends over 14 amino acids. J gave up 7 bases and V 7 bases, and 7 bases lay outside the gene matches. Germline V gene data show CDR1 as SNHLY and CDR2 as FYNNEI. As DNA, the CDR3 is TGTGCCAGCACTCCCCGGACAGGGGCTGAAAAACTGTTTTTT. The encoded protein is CASTPRTGAEKLFF.

The CDR3 sequence is CASSPRGRGETQYF. In nucleotides, the CDR3 is TGTGCCAGCAGCCCACGAGGCAGGGGGGAGACCCAGTACTTC. The rearrangement uses TRBV13 and TRBJ2-5; 7 bases align to TRBD1. With V trimmed by 5 bases and J by 5 bases, 8 bases remained unmatched. The CDR3 is 14 amino acids. Looked up from germline, CDR1 is PRHDT and CDR2 is FYEKMQ (reference sequence).

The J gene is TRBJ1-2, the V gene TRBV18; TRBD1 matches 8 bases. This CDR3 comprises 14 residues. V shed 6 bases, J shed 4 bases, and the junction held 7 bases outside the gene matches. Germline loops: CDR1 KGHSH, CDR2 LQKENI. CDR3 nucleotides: TGTGCCAGCTCCGTTGGACAGGGCCCCTATGGCTACACCTTC. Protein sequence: CASSVGQGPYGYTF.

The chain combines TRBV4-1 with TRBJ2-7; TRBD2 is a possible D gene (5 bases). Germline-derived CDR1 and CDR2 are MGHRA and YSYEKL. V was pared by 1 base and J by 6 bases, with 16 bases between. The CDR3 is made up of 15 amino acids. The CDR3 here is CASSQGPLPGSEQYF. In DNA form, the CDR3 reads TGCGCCAGCAGCCAAGGACCCCTACCGGGGAGCGAGCAGTACTTC.